This TCR beta chain comes out of a study of T cell repertoires in cytomegalovirus infection. Study details: A matching HLA type, together with CMV infection, was signaled by public TCR beta signatures.

TCRdb redid the calling of the reads with MiXCR, one entry per CDR3 protein. The data show under 850,000 distinct CDR3 sequences, with about 40% seen just once and roughly 2.8% held by the top ten. In the case of this clonotype: Its antigen is not identified. Sequence at one end of the junction differs from germline and may be a read error.

Broader study findings: The ex vivo response was dominated by HLA-C-restricted CMV-specific TCR beta clonotypes. The study identified carriers of CMV plus the relevant HLA from cumulative public TCR beta family frequency.

The CDR3 extends over 15 amino acids. Germline lookup yields CDR1 SEHNR and CDR2 FQNEAQ (reference sequence). The TCR originated in a human donor in good health (CMV status not recorded). Some clones in this sample may be carry-over from other donors' samples. The gene calls are TRBV7-9 and TRBJ2-3; D ambiguous. Sequencing input: PBMCs. In nucleotides, the CDR3 is TGTGCCAGCAGCCCAAGGCCAGGCCCCACAGATCCGCAGTATTTT. It is translated as CASSPRPGPTDPQYF.